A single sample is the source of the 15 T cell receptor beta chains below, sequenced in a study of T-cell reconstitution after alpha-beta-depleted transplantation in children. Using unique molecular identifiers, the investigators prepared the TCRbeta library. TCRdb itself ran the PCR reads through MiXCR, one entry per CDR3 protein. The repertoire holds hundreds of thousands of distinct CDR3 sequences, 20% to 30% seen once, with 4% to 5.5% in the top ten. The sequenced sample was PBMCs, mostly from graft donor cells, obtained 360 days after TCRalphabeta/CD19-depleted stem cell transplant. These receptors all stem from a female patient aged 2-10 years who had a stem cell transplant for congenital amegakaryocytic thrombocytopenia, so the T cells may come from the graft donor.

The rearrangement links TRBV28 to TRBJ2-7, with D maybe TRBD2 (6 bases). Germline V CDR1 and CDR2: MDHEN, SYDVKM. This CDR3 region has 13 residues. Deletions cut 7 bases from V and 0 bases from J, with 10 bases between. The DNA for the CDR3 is TGTGCCAGCAAGGGGAGGATCTCCTACGAGCAGTACTTC. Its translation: CASKGRISYEQYF.

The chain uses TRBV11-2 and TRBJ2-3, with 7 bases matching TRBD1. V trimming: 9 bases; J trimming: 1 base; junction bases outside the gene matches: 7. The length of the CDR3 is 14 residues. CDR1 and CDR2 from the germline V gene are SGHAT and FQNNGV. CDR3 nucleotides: TGTGCCAGTTCGAGGACAGGACGCACAGATACGCAGTATTTT. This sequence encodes CASSRTGRTDTQYF.

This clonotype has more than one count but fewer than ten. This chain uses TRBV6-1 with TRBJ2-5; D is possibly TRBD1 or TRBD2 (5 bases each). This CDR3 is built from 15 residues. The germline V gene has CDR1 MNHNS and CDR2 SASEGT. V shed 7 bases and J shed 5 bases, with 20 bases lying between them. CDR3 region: CASNGGLAVRETQYF. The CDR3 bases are TGTGCCAGCAATGGGGGTCTAGCCGTCCGGGAGACCCAGTACTTC.

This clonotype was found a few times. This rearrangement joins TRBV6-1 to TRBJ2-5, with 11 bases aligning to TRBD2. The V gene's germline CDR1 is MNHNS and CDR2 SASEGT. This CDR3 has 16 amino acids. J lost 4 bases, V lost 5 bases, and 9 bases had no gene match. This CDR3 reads CASSRHTSGSGETQYF. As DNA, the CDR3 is TGTGCCAGCAGTCGGCACACTAGCGGGAGTGGAGAGACCCAGTACTTC.

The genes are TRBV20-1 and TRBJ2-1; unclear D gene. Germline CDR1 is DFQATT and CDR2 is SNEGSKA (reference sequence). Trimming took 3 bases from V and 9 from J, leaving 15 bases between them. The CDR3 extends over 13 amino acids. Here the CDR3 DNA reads TGCAGTGCTAGGACCCAGGAATTCGGTGAGCAGTTCTTC. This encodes CSARTQEFGEQFF.

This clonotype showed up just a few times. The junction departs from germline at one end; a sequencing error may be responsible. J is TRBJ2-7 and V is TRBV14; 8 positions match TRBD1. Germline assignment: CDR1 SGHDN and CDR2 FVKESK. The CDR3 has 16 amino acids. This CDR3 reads CASSPYTRTGIYEQYF. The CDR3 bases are TGCGCCAGCAGCCCCTACACCCGGACAGGGATCTACGAGCAGTACTTC.

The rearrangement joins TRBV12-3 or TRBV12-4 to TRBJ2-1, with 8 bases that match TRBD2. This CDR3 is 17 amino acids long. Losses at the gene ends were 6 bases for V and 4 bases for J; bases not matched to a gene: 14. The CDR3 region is CASSIHLAGGRYNEQFF. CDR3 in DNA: TGTGCCAGCAGCATCCACCTAGCGGGCGGACGATACAATGAGCAGTTCTTC.

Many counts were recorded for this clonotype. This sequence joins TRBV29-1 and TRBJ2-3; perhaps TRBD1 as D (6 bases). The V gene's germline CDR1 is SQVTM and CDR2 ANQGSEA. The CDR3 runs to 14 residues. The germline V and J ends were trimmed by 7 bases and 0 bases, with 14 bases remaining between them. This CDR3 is CSAGLRGSTDTQYF. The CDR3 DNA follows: TGCAGCGCTGGCCTCAGGGGTAGCACAGATACGCAGTATTTT.

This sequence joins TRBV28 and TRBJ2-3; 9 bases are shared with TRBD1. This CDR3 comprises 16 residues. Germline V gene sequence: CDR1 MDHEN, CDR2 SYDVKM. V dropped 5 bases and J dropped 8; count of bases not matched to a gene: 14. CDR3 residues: CASSPPGDREGGTQYF. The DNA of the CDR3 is TGTGCCAGCAGTCCTCCCGGGGACAGGGAAGGTGGTACGCAGTATTTT.

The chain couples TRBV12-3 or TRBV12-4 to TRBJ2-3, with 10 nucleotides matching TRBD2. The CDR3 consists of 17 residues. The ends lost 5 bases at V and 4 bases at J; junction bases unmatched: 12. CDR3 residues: CASSPRASGRASDTQYF. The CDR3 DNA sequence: TGTGCCAGCAGTCCAAGGGCAAGCGGGAGGGCCTCAGATACGCAGTATTTT.

For the CDR3, the DNA is TGTGCCAGTAGTGTCCGGTCGGATTCACCCCTCCACTTT. This sequence encodes CASSVRSDSPLHF. This chain connects TRBV19 to TRBJ1-6; D is unclear. The germline V and J ends were trimmed by 5 bases and 8 bases, with 10 bases remaining between them. Germline V gene data show CDR1 as LNHDA and CDR2 as SQIVND (reference sequence). This CDR3 region has 13 residues.

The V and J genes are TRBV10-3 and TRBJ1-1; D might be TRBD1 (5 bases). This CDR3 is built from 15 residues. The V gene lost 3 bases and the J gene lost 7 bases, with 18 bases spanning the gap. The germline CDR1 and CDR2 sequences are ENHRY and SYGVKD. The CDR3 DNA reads TGTGCCATCAGTGATTTGGGACGAATTAATGATGAAGCTTTCTTT. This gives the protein CAISDLGRINDEAFF.

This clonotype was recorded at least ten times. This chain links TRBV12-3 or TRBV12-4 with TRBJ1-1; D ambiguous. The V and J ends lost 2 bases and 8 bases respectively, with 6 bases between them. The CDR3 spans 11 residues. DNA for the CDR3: TGTGCCAGCAGTTTAAGCCGGGAAGCTTTCTTT. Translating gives CASSLSREAFF.

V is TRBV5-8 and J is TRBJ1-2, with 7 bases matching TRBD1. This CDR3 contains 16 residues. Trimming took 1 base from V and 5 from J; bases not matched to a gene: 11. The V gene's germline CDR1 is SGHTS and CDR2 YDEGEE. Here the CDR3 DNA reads TGTGCCAGCAGCTTGCTATCGACAGGGCGCATGTATGGCTACACCTTC. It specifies CASSLLSTGRMYGYTF.

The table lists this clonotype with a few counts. This chain's CDR3 is CASSPTRLAYEQYF. The CDR3 coding sequence is TGTGCCAGCAGCCCAACGAGGTTGGCCTACGAGCAGTACTTC. V and J are TRBV11-2 and TRBJ2-7, with D unresolved. The CDR3 extends over 14 amino acids. Trimming removed 5 bases from V and 2 bases from J, with 13 bases in between. The germline CDR1 and CDR2 sequences are SGHAT and FQNNGV.